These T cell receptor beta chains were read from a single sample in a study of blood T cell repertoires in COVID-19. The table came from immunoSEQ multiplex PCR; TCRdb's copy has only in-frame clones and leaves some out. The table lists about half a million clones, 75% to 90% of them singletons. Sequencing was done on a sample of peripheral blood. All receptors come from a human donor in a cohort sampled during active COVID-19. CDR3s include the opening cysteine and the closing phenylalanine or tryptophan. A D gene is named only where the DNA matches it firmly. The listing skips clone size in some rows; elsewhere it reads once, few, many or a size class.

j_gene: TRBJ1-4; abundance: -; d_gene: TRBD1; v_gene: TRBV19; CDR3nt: TGTGCCAGTAGTAAGACAGGGCCTAATGAAAAACTGTTTTTT; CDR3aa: CASSKTGPNEKLFF
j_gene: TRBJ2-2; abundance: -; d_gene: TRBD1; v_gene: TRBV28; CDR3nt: TGTGCCAGCAGACCGACGAGTAAGACAGGGTTTTCCGGGGAGCTGTTTTTT; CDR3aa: CASRPTSKTGFSGELFF
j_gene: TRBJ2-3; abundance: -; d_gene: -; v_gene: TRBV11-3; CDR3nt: TGTGCCAGCAGCCCTTCCACAGATACGCAGTATTTT; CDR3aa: CASSPSTDTQYF
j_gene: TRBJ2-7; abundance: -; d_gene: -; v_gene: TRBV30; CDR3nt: TGTGCCTGGAGTCACGAGATCTACGAGCAGTACTTC; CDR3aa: CAWSHEIYEQYF
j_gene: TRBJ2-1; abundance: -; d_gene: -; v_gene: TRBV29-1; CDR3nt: TGCAGCGCTTCTTTCGGAGGTAACAATGAGCAGTTCTTC; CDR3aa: CSASFGGNNEQFF
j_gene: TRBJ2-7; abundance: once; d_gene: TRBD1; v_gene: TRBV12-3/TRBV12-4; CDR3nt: TGTGCCAGCAGTCTGCTCCGGGACAGCGAGCAGTACTTC; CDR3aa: CASSLLRDSEQYF
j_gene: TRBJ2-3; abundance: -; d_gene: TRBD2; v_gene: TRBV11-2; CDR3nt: TGTGCCAGCAGCTTAGATCTGGGACTAGCGACAGATACGCAGTATTTT; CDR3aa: CASSLDLGLATDTQYF
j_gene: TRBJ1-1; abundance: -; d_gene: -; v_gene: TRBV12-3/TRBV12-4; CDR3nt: TGTGCCAGCAGCAAGACAGTGAACACTGAAGCTTTCTTT; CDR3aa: CASSKTVNTEAFF
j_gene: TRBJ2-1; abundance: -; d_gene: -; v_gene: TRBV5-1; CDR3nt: TGCGCCAGCAGCTTGCCTACACAGGCTTACAATGAGCAGTTCTTC; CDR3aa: CASSLPTQAYNEQFF
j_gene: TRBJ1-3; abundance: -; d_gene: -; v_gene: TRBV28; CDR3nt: TGTGCCAGCACTTTACCGGGACTAGTAAACACCATATATTTT; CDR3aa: CASTLPGLVNTIYF
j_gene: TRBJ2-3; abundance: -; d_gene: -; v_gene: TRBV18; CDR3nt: TGTGCCAGCTCACCTCGTCGGCGGGGTAGCACAGATACGCAGTATTTT; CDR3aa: CASSPRRRGSTDTQYF
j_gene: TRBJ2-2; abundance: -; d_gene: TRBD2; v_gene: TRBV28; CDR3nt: TGTGCCAGCAGTTCCCTAGCGGGACACCGAACCGGGGAGCTGTTTTTT; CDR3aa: CASSSLAGHRTGELFF
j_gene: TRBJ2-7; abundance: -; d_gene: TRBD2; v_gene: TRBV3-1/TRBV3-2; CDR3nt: TGTGCCAGCGGTAGGAGCGGGATTCCCTACGAGCAGTACTTC; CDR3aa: CASGRSGIPYEQYF
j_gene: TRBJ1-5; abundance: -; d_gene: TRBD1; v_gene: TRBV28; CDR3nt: TGTGCCAGCAGAGAGACCGGGACAGGGAGGTCCCAGCATTTT; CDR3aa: CASRETGTGRSQHF
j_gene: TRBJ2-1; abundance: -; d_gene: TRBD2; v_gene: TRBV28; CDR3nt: TGTGCCAGCAGTCTGACAGCGGGAGCCTACAATGAGCAGTTCTTC; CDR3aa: CASSLTAGAYNEQFF
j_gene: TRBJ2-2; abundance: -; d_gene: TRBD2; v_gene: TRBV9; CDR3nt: TGTGCCAGCAGCGACGGACTAGCGGGAAACACCGGGGAGCTGTTTTTT; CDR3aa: CASSDGLAGNTGELFF
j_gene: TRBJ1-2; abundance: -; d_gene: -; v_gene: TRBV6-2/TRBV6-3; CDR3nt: TGTGCCAGCAGTTACGGGTACAGGATGGATTTTCGTTATGGCTACACCTTC; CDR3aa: CASSYGYRMDFRYGYTF
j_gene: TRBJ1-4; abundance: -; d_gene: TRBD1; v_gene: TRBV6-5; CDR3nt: TGTGCCAGCTCAAAAGGGGGGACAGGGAGTGAAAAACTGTTTTTT; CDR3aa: CASSKGGTGSEKLFF
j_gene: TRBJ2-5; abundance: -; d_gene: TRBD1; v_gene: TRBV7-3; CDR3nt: TGTGCCAGCAGCACGGGACAGGGGCCAGAGACCCAGTACTTC; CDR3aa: CASSTGQGPETQYF
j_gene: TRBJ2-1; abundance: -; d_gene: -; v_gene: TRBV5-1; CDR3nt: TGCGCCAGCAGCTTGTTGGCGGGATGGTACAATGAGCAGTTCTTC; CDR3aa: CASSLLAGWYNEQFF
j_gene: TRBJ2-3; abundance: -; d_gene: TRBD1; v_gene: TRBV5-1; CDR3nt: TGCGCCAGCAGCTTAGGTATTAGAACAGGGGAGGATACGCAGTATTTT; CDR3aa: CASSLGIRTGEDTQYF
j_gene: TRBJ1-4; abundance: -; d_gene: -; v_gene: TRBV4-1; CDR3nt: TGCGCCAGCAGGGGCATTACAGGTTCTAGTGAAAAACTGTTTTTT; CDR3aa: CASRGITGSSEKLFF